Listed below are T cell receptor beta chains from one sample, sequenced in a study of somatic mutations in cytotoxic T cells in rheumatoid arthritis. Sequencing was performed with immunoSEQ multiplex PCR; in TCRdb, only in-frame clones are kept and a portion is missing. Among roughly 16,000 clones listed, about 72% were seen once. The sample was CD8+ T cells sorted from blood. The source of these receptors is an adult with rheumatoid arthritis. Both conserved end residues are part of each CDR3. D genes are given only for firm matches. Clone size is not always given. Where it is, it says once, few, many or a class for expanded clones.

J	D	V	size	length	CDR3	DNA
TRBJ1-1	-	TRBV11-3	-	13	CASSFGLLSEAFF	TGTGCCAGCAGCTTCGGACTCCTCTCTGAAGCTTTCTTT
TRBJ2-5	TRBD1	TRBV30	-	15	CAWTGQGLWGETQYF	TGTGCCTGGACTGGACAGGGGCTTTGGGGAGAGACCCAGTACTTC
TRBJ2-1	-	TRBV4-1	-	15	CASSVSGRPHNEQFF	TGCGCTAGCAGCGTAAGCGGGCGCCCACACAATGAGCAGTTCTTC
TRBJ2-2	-	TRBV6-1	-	12	CASRVGASELFF	TGTGCCAGCAGGGTGGGGGCGTCGGAGCTGTTTTTT
TRBJ1-6	-	TRBV19	-	18	CASSISRGALSYNSPLHF	TGTGCCAGTAGTATCAGCCGGGGGGCCCTCTCCTATAATTCACCCCTCCACTTT
TRBJ1-1	-	TRBV13	-	14	CASSPRSSNTEAFF	TGTGCCAGCAGCCCCCGATCATCGAACACTGAAGCTTTCTTT
TRBJ2-7	TRBD1	TRBV28	-	14	CASSLPGTGYEQYF	TGTGCCAGCAGTCTTCCAGGGACAGGCTACGAGCAGTACTTC
TRBJ2-5	-	TRBV7-9	-	11	CASSWGETQYF	TGTGCCAGCAGCTGGGGGGAGACCCAGTACTTC
TRBJ1-4	-	TRBV28	-	14	CASSLLQLNEKLFF	TGTGCCAGCAGTTTACTACAGCTTAATGAAAAACTGTTTTTT
TRBJ1-2	-	TRBV4-1	-	16	CASSQGEQFYTFGYTF	TGCGCCAGCAGCCAAGGGGAACAGTTTTACACCTTTGGCTACACCTTC
TRBJ2-5	-	TRBV19	-	16	CASSTLGGGPQETQYF	TGTGCCAGTAGTACCCTTGGGGGGGGGCCCCAAGAGACCCAGTACTTC
TRBJ1-2	-	TRBV19	-	12	CASSPRGEGYTF	TGTGCCAGTAGTCCCAGGGGAGAGGGCTACACCTTC
TRBJ2-4	TRBD2	TRBV11-2	once	18	CASSLGLAGGLAKNIQYF	TGTGCCAGCAGCTTAGGTCTAGCGGGGGGACTAGCCAAAAACATTCAGTACTTC
TRBJ2-3	TRBD2	TRBV7-6	-	14	CASSQAGGTDTQYF	TGTGCCAGCAGTCAAGCGGGGGGTACAGATACGCAGTATTTT
TRBJ2-2	TRBD1	TRBV7-2	-	15	CASSSRDRPTGELFF	TGTGCCAGCAGCTCCCGGGACAGACCTACCGGGGAGCTGTTTTTT
TRBJ2-5	TRBD2	TRBV5-8	-	16	CASSSGERGVQETQYF	TGTGCCAGCAGCTCCGGAGAGCGGGGGGTCCAAGAGACCCAGTACTTC
TRBJ2-7	-	TRBV6-1	-	16	CASSERGRGFPYEQYF	TGTGCCAGCAGTGAAAGAGGCAGGGGTTTTCCCTACGAGCAGTACTTC
TRBJ1-2	-	TRBV7-9	few	14	CASSLVLGGEGYTF	TGTGCCAGCAGCTTAGTACTTGGGGGCGAAGGCTACACCTTC
TRBJ2-1	-	TRBV7-9	-	16	CASSFLGATGVNEQFF	TGTGCCAGCAGCTTCTTAGGGGCTACCGGTGTCAATGAGCAGTTCTTC
TRBJ1-5	TRBD1	TRBV13	-	18	CASETGGTADNSNQPQHF	TGTGCCAGCGAAACAGGGGGGACAGCTGATAATAGCAATCAGCCCCAGCATTTT
TRBJ2-2	TRBD1	TRBV6-1	-	15	CASSETLDRVGELFF	TGTGCCAGCAGTGAGACGCTGGACAGGGTAGGGGAGCTGTTTTTT
TRBJ1-2	-	TRBV2	-	16	CASSEVRGERNYGYTF	TGTGCCAGCAGTGAGGTCAGGGGCGAGAGGAACTATGGCTACACCTTC
TRBJ1-4	-	TRBV6-1	-	15	CASSEMTGVNEKLFF	TGTGCCAGCAGTGAGATGACAGGCGTCAATGAAAAACTGTTTTTT
TRBJ2-1	-	TRBV6-4	-	15	CASSDSGNTYNEQFF	TGTGCCAGCAGTGACTCGGGGAATACCTACAATGAGCAGTTCTTC
TRBJ1-4	-	TRBV7-8	once	14	CASSLISRGEKLFF	TGTGCCAGCAGCTTAATAAGCCGGGGTGAAAAACTGTTTTTT
TRBJ1-4	-	TRBV7-9	few	15	CASSLERATNEKLFF	TGTGCCAGCAGCTTAGAACGTGCAACTAATGAAAAACTGTTTTTT
TRBJ1-2	-	TRBV5-8	few	16	CASSLGTGPQRYGYTF	TGTGCCAGCAGCTTGGGTACCGGGCCCCAGCGCTATGGCTACACCTTC
TRBJ2-1	-	TRBV6-4	-	15	CASSDRAGASNEQFF	TGTGCCAGCAGTGACCGGGCAGGGGCTAGTAATGAGCAGTTCTTC
TRBJ1-5	-	TRBV27	few	14	CASRPGARGQPQHF	TGTGCCAGCCGCCCGGGGGCGAGAGGCCAGCCCCAGCATTTT
TRBJ1-1	-	TRBV4-1	-	18	CASSLGQGLSYMNTEAFF	TGCGCCAGCAGCCTTGGGCAGGGACTATCATATATGAACACTGAAGCTTTCTTT
TRBJ1-2	TRBD1	TRBV7-9	-	14	CASSLNRGGYGYTF	TGTGCCAGCAGCTTGAACAGGGGTGGCTATGGCTACACCTTC
TRBJ2-2	-	TRBV11-3	-	15	CASSFQGQHTGELFF	TGTGCCAGCAGCTTTCAGGGGCAACACACCGGGGAGCTGTTTTTT
TRBJ2-1	-	TRBV2	-	12	CASSPDWDEQFF	TGTGCCAGCAGTCCGGACTGGGATGAGCAGTTCTTC
TRBJ1-5	TRBD1	TRBV28	few	16	CASSSLSPGGDQPQHF	TGTGCCAGCAGTTCCCTTAGTCCAGGGGGCGATCAGCCCCAGCATTTT
TRBJ1-6	-	TRBV28	-	13	CASSLGGNSPLHF	TGTGCCAGCAGTTTAGGAGGAAATTCACCCCTCCACTTT
TRBJ1-2	-	TRBV28	-	17	CASSLGFGQMKDYGYTF	TGTGCCAGCAGTTTGGGCTTCGGACAAATGAAAGACTATGGCTACACCTTC
TRBJ2-7	-	TRBV5-1	-	11	CASSEAGGGYF	TGCGCCAGCAGCGAAGCAGGGGGGGGGTACTTC
TRBJ1-6	TRBD1	TRBV6-1	medium-sized	16	CASSDTPGQGNSPLHF	TGTGCCAGCAGTGATACACCGGGACAGGGAAATTCACCCCTCCACTTT
TRBJ2-5	TRBD1	TRBV27	-	18	CASSLGALRTGGEETQYF	TGTGCCAGCAGTTTGGGGGCCCTTCGGACAGGGGGCGAAGAGACCCAGTACTTC
TRBJ1-2	TRBD1	TRBV5-5	-	15	CASSLAAGGVYGYTF	TGTGCCAGCAGCTTGGCGGCAGGGGGCGTTTATGGCTACACCTTC
TRBJ1-2	-	TRBV30	once	16	CAWSVIGTEVFYGYTF	TGTGCCTGGAGTGTTATTGGTACCGAAGTTTTCTATGGCTACACCTTC
TRBJ2-3	TRBD1	TRBV5-1	-	15	CASSPTGSWTDTQYF	TGCGCCAGCAGCCCGACAGGGTCGTGGACAGATACGCAGTATTTT
TRBJ2-2	-	TRBV6-4	-	14	CASSATGSTGELFF	TGTGCCAGCTCCGCGACCGGGTCGACCGGGGAGCTGTTTTTT
TRBJ2-1	-	TRBV2	once	20	CASYSGPGWPQGSSYNEQFF	TGTGCCAGCTACTCCGGGCCGGGCTGGCCTCAGGGTAGTAGCTACAATGAGCAGTTCTTC
TRBJ1-3	-	TRBV4-1	-	15	CASSQVWESGNTIYF	TGCGCCAGCAGCCAAGTTTGGGAATCTGGAAACACCATATATTTT